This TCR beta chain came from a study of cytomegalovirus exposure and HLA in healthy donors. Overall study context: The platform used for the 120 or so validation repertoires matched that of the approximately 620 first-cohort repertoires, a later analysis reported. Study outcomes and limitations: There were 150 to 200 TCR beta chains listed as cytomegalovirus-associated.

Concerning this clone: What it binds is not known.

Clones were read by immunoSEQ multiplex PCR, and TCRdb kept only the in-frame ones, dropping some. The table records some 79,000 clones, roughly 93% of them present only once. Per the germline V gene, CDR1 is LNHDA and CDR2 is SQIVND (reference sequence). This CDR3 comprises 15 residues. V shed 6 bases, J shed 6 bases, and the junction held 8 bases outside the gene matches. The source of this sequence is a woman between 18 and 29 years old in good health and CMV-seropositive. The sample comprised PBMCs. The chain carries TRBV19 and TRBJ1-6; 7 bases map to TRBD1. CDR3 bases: TGTGCCAGTAGAGAAGACAGGGCTAGTAATTCACCCCTCCACTTT. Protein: CASREDRASNSPLHF.